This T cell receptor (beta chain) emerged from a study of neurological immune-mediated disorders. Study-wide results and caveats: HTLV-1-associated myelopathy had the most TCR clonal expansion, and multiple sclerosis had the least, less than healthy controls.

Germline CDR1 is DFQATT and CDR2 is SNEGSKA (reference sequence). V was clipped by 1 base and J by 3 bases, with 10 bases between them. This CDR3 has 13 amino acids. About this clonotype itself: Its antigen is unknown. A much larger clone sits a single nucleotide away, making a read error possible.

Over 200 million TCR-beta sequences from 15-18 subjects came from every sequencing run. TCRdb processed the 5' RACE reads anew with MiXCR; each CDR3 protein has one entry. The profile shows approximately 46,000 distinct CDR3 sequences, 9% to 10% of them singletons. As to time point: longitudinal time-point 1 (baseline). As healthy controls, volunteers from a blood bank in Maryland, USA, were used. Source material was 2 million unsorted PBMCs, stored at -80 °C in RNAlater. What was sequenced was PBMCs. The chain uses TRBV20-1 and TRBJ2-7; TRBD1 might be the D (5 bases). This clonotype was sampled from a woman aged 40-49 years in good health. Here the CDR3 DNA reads TGCAGTGCTAGAGGGACATGTGTCTACGAGCAGTACTTC. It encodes CSARGTCVYEQYF.